A single sample is the source of the 26 T cell receptor beta chains below, sequenced in a study of Ad26.COV2.S vaccination and SARS-CoV-2 variants. Treatment of the sample: approximately 18 received Ad26.COV2.S at low or high dose, single or two shots; five or six received placebo; per-sample allocation not given. Each sample was drawn 63 days after the first injection (of vaccine or placebo). Using immunoSEQ multiplex PCR, the repertoire was profiled, and TCRdb retains in-frame clones only, with some absent. The sample consists of a few hundred thousand clones, approximately 89% of them appearing once. This specimen was peripheral blood, taken in a trial of Ad26.COV2.S vaccine versus placebo. The receptors were gathered from a person between 18 and 60 years old who received the Ad26.COV2.S COVID-19 vaccine or a placebo.

The V gene is TRBV19, the J gene TRBJ1-6, with 7 bases fitting TRBD1. The germline V gene encodes CDR1 LNHDA and CDR2 SQIVND (reference sequence). The CDR3 length is 17 residues. J was trimmed by 6 bases and V by 1 base; bases with no gene match: 9. The CDR3 region is CASSIGAGGFGNSPLHF. CDR3 DNA: TGTGCCAGTAGTATAGGCGCAGGGGGTTTTGGTAATTCACCCCTCCACTTT. Drawing the rest from reference TRBV19 and TRBJ1-6, the complete variable domain is DGGITQSPKYLFRKEGQNVTLSCEQNLNHDAMYWYRQDPGQGLRLIYYSQIVNDFQKGDIAEGYSVSREKKESFPLTVTSAQKNPTAFYLCASSIGAGGFGNSPLHFGNGTRLTVT.

The chain combines TRBV6-2 or TRBV6-3 with TRBJ2-5, with 16 bases matching TRBD2. This CDR3 has 17 residues. V trimming: 5 bases; J trimming: 5 bases; junction bases outside the gene matches: 8. Germline-derived CDR1 and CDR2 are MNHEY and SVGEGT. The CDR3 region has the DNA TGTGCCAGCAGTAAAGGGACTAGCGGGAGGGCCGTGGAGACCCAGTACTTC. Translating gives CASSKGTSGRAVETQYF.

The V call is TRBV10-3, the J call TRBJ2-2, with 9 bases identical to TRBD1. V lost 8 bases, J lost 5 bases, and 3 bases stayed unmatched. This CDR3 is built from 13 residues. Germline V gene sequence: CDR1 ENHRY, CDR2 SYGVKD. CDR3 protein: CAIPGQGTGELFF. Here the CDR3 DNA reads TGTGCCATCCCGGGACAGGGAACCGGGGAGCTGTTTTTT.

The CDR3 sequence is CASSQDGRQAFF. Here the CDR3 DNA reads TGTGCCAGCAGCCAAGACGGCCGCCAGGCTTTCTTT. This chain joins TRBV4-2 and TRBJ1-1, with D unresolved. CDR1 is LGHNA, CDR2 YNFKEQ, per germline. Trimming removed 0 bases from V and 11 bases from J, with 10 bases in between. CDR3 length: 12 amino acids.

The J gene is TRBJ1-1, the V gene TRBV6-5; 7 bases align to TRBD1. CDR1 and CDR2 (germline): MNHEY, SVGAGI. The CDR3 has 12 amino acids. V shed 8 bases, J shed 8 bases, and the junction held 8 bases outside the gene matches. CDR3 sequence (DNA): TGTGCCAGCTTTGTCAGGGGGAGGGAAGCTTTCTTT. This sequence encodes CASFVRGREAFF.

The J gene is TRBJ1-1, the V gene TRBV5-4; 7 bases agree with TRBD1. V dropped 4 bases and J dropped 4; count of bases not matched to a gene: 1. This CDR3 contains 12 residues. The germline CDR1 and CDR2 sequences are SGHNT and YYREEE (reference sequence). CDR3 in DNA: TGTGCCAGCAGCCGGGACAGCACTGAAGCTTTCTTT. Its translation: CASSRDSTEAFF.

This chain connects TRBV5-4 to TRBJ2-5; TRBD2 matches 7 bases. Germline CDR1 and CDR2: SGHNT and YYREEE (reference sequence). The CDR3 runs to 14 residues. The junction had 6 bases not matched to a gene; V was cut back by 2 bases and J by 5 bases. This CDR3 reads CASSFRTREETQYF. For the CDR3, the DNA is TGTGCCAGCAGCTTTCGGACTAGGGAGGAGACCCAGTACTTC.

The chain uses TRBV28 and TRBJ1-2; perhaps TRBD1 as D (6 bases). The CDR3 has 13 residues. CDR1 MDHEN and CDR2 SYDVKM come from the germline V gene. Trimming shortened V by 10 bases and J by 1 base, and 13 bases separated the two germline ends. For the CDR3, the DNA is TGTGCCACTTTGGACAGCGTTAACTATGGCTACACCTTC. Translation gives CATLDSVNYGYTF.

The chain links TRBV7-3 to TRBJ2-1; D may be TRBD1 (6 bases). This CDR3 has 14 residues. Germline CDR1 is SGHTA and CDR2 is FQGTGA. Trimming left V 5 bases short and J 3 bases short, with 11 bases between. As DNA, the CDR3 is TGTGCCAGCAGCCCCGACAGGAGCTACAATGAGCAGTTCTTC. Its protein product is CASSPDRSYNEQFF.

This clone was counted a single time. This chain connects TRBV5-1 to TRBJ1-1; 10 positions match TRBD1. Trimming removed 4 bases from V and 7 bases from J; junction bases left unmatched: 7. The CDR3 totals 14 residues. CDR1 and CDR2 from the germline V gene are SGHRS and YFSETQ. CDR3 sequence: CASSVGQGTFEAFF. The CDR3 DNA is TGCGCCAGCAGCGTGGGACAGGGGACGTTTGAAGCTTTCTTT.

V is TRBV28 and J is TRBJ1-4; 9 bases fit TRBD1. This CDR3 region has 17 residues. In germline, CDR1 is MDHEN, CDR2 SYDVKM. The trim removed 6 bases at V and 2 bases at J, leaving 10 bases unmatched. CDR3 sequence (DNA): TGTGCCAGCAGCGGTCCGGGACAGGGAATTACTAATGAAAAACTGTTTTTT. As protein: CASSGPGQGITNEKLFF.

The chain recombines TRBV11-1 with TRBJ1-2; no firm D call. Per the germline V gene, CDR1 is SGHAT and CDR2 is FQDESV (reference sequence). Trimming cost V 5 bases and J 0 bases, with 13 bases left between them. CDR3 length equals 15 residues. CDR3 in amino acids: CASSPSVTPNYGYTF. As DNA, the CDR3 is TGTGCCAGCAGCCCCTCGGTGACCCCTAACTATGGCTACACCTTC.

The gene calls are TRBV12-3 or TRBV12-4 and TRBJ2-7; D is undetermined. V gave up 6 bases and J gave up 0 bases, with 9 bases separating them. The CDR3 is 13 amino acids. DNA of the CDR3: TGTGCCAGCAGAAAGGATGACTCCTACGAGCAGTACTTC. Translating gives CASRKDDSYEQYF.

The table lists this clone with a count of one. CDR3 DNA sequence: TGTGCCACCAGCAGAGATCTGGGTTTTACGAACACCATATATTTT. Protein sequence: CATSRDLGFTNTIYF. The chain carries TRBV15 and TRBJ1-3; D not resolved. V lost 0 bases to trimming and J lost 7 bases, with 13 bases between them. The CDR3 length is 15 residues. The germline gives CDR1 LNHNV, CDR2 YYDKDF (reference sequence). The full variable domain, in which reference TRBV15 and TRBJ1-3 provide the parts outside the CDR3, is DAMVIQNPRYQVTQFGKPVTLSCSQTLNHNVMYWYQQKSSQAPKLLFHYYDKDFNNEADTPDNFQSRRPNTSFCFLDIRSPGLGDTAMYLCATSRDLGFTNTIYFGEGSWLTVV.

V gene TRBV6-5 combines with J gene TRBJ2-7; TRBD2 aligns across 7 bases. V lost 2 bases, J lost 3 bases, and 4 bases stayed unmatched. The CDR3 totals 14 residues. Germline-derived CDR1 and CDR2 are MNHEY and SVGAGI. The CDR3 DNA reads TGTGCCAGCAGTTACGGGGGGGGATACTACGAGCAGTACTTC. This codes for CASSYGGGYYEQYF.

The rearrangement links TRBV18 to TRBJ2-1; the match to TRBD1 covers 7 bases. This CDR3 has 13 residues. Germline assignment: CDR1 KGHSH and CDR2 LQKENI. V lost 5 bases and J lost 7; bases outside the gene matches: 5. CDR3 residues: CASSSRQGNEQFF. As DNA, the CDR3 is TGTGCCAGCTCATCGCGACAGGGTAATGAGCAGTTCTTC.

This chain links TRBV5-1 with TRBJ2-3, with TRBD2 matching over 9 bases. The CDR3 is 15 residues long. Germline trimming cut 4 bases from V and 0 bases from J; bases unmatched to any gene: 3. CDR1 SGHRS and CDR2 YFSETQ come from the germline V gene. The CDR3 loop reads CASSALAGSTDTQYF. The DNA of the CDR3 is TGCGCCAGCAGCGCCCTAGCGGGAAGCACAGATACGCAGTATTTT. Supplemented by reference TRBV5-1 and TRBJ2-3, the full variable domain reads KAGVTQTPRYLIKTRGQQVTLSCSPISGHRSVSWYQQTPGQGLQFLFEYFSETQRNKGNFPGRFSGRQFSNSRSEMNVSTLELGDSALYLCASSALAGSTDTQYFGPGTRLTVL.

This clone came up once. The rearrangement uses TRBV28 and TRBJ2-3, with D maybe TRBD2 (5 bases). The CDR3 spans 13 residues. The germline V and J ends were trimmed by 3 bases and 8 bases, with 12 bases remaining between them. Germline lookup yields CDR1 MDHEN and CDR2 SYDVKM. Here the CDR3 reads CASSLGRRSTQYF. The CDR3 region has the DNA TGTGCCAGCAGTTTGGGCCGGAGGAGTACGCAGTATTTT.

The chain carries TRBV7-9 and TRBJ2-1; a weak D match, TRBD1 (5 bases). Trimming removed 5 bases at V and 4 bases at J, with 15 bases between. The CDR3 covers 15 residues. CDR1 SEHNR and CDR2 FQNEAQ come from the germline V gene (reference sequence). CDR3: CASSPPQGKYNEQFF. CDR3 bases: TGTGCCAGCAGCCCTCCCCAGGGCAAATACAATGAGCAGTTCTTC.

The chain combines TRBV5-1 with TRBJ2-6; TRBD1 matches at 11 bases. From germline, CDR1 is SGHRS and CDR2 YFSETQ. The CDR3 loop spans 17 amino acids. After removal of 5 bases from V and 4 bases from J, the junction contained 8 bases not matched to a gene. CDR3 amino acids: CASSSGQGALGANVLTF. CDR3 DNA: TGCGCCAGCAGTAGTGGACAGGGGGCACTGGGGGCCAACGTCCTGACTTTC.

The chain employs TRBV28 and TRBJ1-2; D gene unclear. V gave up 7 bases and J gave up 7 bases, with 16 bases separating them. The germline CDR1 and CDR2 sequences are MDHEN and SYDVKM. This CDR3 spans 13 amino acids. CDR3 in DNA: TGTGCCAGCATTGGGTGGCGGTTTGTTGGCTACACCTTC. Protein sequence: CASIGWRFVGYTF.

The rearrangement uses TRBV9 and TRBJ1-6; 7 bases line up with TRBD1. From germline, CDR1 is SGDLS and CDR2 YYNGEE. The CDR3 is made up of 14 amino acids. J gave up 12 bases and V 5 bases, and 11 bases lay outside the gene matches. DNA of the CDR3: TGTGCCAGCAGTCGCCGGGACAGCCACATACCCCTCCACTTT. Translated, it gives CASSRRDSHIPLHF. The entire variable domain, with the rest obtained from reference TRBV9 and TRBJ1-6, is as follows: DSGVTQTPKHLITATGQRVTLRCSPRSGDLSVYWYQQSLDQGLQFLIQYYNGEERAKGNILERFSAQQFPDLHSELNLSSLELGDSALYFCASSRRDSHIPLHFGNGTRLTVT.

The gene calls are TRBV28 and TRBJ2-7; the match to TRBD1 covers 9 bases. Losses at the gene ends were 5 bases for V and 6 bases for J; bases not matched to a gene: 8. CDR1 and CDR2 from the germline V gene are MDHEN and SYDVKM. This CDR3 region has 14 residues. The CDR3 loop reads CASSVWRQGGEQYF. The CDR3 DNA follows: TGTGCCAGCAGTGTCTGGAGACAGGGGGGCGAGCAGTACTTC.

The rearrangement uses TRBV2 and TRBJ2-3; D gene uncertain. Germline CDR1 and CDR2: SNHLY and FYNNEI. The CDR3 totals 12 residues. The V and J ends lost 3 bases and 10 bases respectively, with 11 bases between them. The CDR3 spells CASSDLTQAQYF. CDR3 DNA sequence: TGTGCCAGCAGTGATCTGACTCAGGCGCAGTATTTT.

The rearrangement links TRBV1 to TRBJ1-3. TRBV1 is listed as a pseudogene. The CDR3 sequence is 15 residues long. Here the CDR3 DNA reads TGCACCAGCAGCCGGAGGGGGTTGTCTGGAAACACCATATATTTT. Amino acids: CTSSRRGLSGNTIYF.

The V gene is TRBV30, the J gene TRBJ2-1; D gene unclear. This CDR3 contains 13 residues. Trimming pared 4 bases from V and 5 bases from J, leaving 12 bases between. Germline V gives CDR1 GTSNPN, CDR2 SVGIG (reference sequence). CDR3 coding DNA: TGTGCCTGGACCACATTTGCCCACAATGAGCAGTTCTTC. Protein product: CAWTTFAHNEQFF.